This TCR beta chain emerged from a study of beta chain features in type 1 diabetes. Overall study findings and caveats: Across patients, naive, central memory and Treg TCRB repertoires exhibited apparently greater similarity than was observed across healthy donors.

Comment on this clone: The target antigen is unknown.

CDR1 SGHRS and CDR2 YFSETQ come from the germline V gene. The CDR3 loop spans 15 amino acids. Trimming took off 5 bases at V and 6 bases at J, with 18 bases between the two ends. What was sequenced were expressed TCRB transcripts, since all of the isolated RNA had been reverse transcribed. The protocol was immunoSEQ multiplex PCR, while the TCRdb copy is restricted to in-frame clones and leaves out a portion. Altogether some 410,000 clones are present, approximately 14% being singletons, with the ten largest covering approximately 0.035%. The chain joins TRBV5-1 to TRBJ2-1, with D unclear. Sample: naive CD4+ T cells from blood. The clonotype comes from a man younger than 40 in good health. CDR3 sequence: CASSRSPSYGNEQFF. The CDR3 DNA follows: TGCGCCAGCAGTCGGTCCCCCTCATATGGCAATGAGCAGTTCTTC.